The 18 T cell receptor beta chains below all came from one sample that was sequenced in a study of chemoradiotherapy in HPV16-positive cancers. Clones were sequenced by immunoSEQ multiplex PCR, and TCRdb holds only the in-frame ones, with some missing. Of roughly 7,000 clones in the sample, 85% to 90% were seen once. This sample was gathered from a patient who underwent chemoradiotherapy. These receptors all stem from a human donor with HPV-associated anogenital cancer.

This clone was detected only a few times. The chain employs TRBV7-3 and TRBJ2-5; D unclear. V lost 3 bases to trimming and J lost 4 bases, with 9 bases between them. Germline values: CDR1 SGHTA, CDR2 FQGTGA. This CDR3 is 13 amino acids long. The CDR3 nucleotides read TGTGCCAGCAGCTTTAGGGAAGGAGAGACCCAGTACTTC. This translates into CASSFREGETQYF. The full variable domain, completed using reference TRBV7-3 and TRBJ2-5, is GAGVSQTPSNKVTEKGKYVELRCDPISGHTALYWYRQSLGQGPEFLIYFQGTGAADDSGLPNDRFFAVRPEGSVSTLKIQRTERGDSAVYLCASSFREGETQYFGPGTRLLVL.

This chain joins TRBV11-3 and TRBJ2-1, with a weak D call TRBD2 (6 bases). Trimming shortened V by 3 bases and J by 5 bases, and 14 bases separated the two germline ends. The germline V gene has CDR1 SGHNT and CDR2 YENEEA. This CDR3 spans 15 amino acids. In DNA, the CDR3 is TGTGCCAGCAGCTTGCCTTTGGGACTCAACAATGAGCAGTTCTTC. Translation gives CASSLPLGLNNEQFF.

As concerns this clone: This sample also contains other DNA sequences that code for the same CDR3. The CDR3 region has the DNA TGTGCCAGCAGCTTAATTTCTGGCACAGATACGCAGTATTTT. Protein: CASSLISGTDTQYF. This chain links TRBV7-3 with TRBJ2-3; D is unresolved. Per germline, CDR1 SGHTA and CDR2 FQGTGA. The ends were cut back, 1 base at V and 1 base at J, with 6 bases in the middle. The CDR3 length is 14 residues.

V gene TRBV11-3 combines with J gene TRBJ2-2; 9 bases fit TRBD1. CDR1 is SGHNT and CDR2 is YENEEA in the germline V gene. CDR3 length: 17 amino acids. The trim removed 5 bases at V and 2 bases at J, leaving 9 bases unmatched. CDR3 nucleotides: TGTGCCAGCAGCCACCCCTCAACAGGGGGCAACACCGGGGAGCTGTTTTTT. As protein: CASSHPSTGGNTGELFF. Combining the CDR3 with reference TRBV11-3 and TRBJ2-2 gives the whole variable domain EAGVVQSPRYKIIEKKQPVAFWCNPISGHNTLYWYLQNLGQGPELLIRYENEEAVDDSQLPKDRFSAERLKGVDSTLKIQPAELGDSAVYLCASSHPSTGGNTGELFFGEGSRLTVL.

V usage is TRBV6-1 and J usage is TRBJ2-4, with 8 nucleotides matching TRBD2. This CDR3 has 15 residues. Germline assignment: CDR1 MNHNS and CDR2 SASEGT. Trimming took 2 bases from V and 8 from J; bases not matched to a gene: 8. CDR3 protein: CASSERLAPGDIQYF. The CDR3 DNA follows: TGTGCCAGCAGTGAAAGACTAGCGCCCGGAGACATTCAGTACTTC.

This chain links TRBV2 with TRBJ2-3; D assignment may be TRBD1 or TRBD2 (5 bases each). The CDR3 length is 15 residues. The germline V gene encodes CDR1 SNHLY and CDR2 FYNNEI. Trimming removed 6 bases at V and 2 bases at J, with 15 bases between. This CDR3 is CASRRDRGNTDTQYF. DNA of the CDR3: TGTGCCAGCAGAAGGGACCGAGGGAACACAGATACGCAGTATTTT.

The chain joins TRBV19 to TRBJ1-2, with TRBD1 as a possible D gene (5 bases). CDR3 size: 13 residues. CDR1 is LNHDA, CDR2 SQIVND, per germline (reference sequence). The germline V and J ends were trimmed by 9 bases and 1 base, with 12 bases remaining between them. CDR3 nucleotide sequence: TGTGCCAGCAATCGACAGAATAACTATGGCTACACCTTC. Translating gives CASNRQNNYGYTF.

CDR3 sequence reads: CASSQLKGSQPQHF. For the CDR3, the DNA is TGCGCCAGCAGCCAACTCAAGGGGAGTCAGCCCCAGCATTTT. The rearrangement links TRBV4-1 to TRBJ1-5, with D possibly being TRBD1 (5 bases). This CDR3 has 14 residues. Germline V CDR1 and CDR2: MGHRA, YSYEKL. Trimming took 2 bases from V and 6 from J, leaving 11 bases between them.

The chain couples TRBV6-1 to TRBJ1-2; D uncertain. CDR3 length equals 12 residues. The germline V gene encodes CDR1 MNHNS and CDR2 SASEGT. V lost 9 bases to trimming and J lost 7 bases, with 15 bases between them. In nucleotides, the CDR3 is TGTGCCAGTAGAGAAAGGGCGTCTGGCTACACCTTC. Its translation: CASRERASGYTF.

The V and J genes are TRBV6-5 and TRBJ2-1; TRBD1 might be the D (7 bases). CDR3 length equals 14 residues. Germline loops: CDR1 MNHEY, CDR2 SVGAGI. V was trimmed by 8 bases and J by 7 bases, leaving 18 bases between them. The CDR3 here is CASQSGGRDNEQFF. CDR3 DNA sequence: TGTGCCAGCCAGTCAGGGGGGAGAGATAATGAGCAGTTCTTC.

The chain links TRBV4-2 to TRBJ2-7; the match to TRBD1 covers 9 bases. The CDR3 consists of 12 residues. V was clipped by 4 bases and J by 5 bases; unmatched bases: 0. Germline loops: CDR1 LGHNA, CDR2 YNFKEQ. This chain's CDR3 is CASSRTGDEQYF. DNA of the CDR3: TGTGCCAGCAGCCGGACAGGGGACGAGCAGTACTTC.

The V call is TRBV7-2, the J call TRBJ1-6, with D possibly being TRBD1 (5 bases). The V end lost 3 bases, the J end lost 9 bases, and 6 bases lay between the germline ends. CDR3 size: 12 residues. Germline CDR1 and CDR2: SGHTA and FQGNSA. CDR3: CASSFQGSPLHF. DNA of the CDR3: TGTGCCAGCAGCTTCCAGGGTTCACCCCTCCACTTT.

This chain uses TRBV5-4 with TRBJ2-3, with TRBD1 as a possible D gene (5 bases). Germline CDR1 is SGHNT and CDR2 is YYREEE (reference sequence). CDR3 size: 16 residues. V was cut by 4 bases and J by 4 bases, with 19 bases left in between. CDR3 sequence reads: CASSADQGSRADTQYF. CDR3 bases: TGTGCCAGCAGCGCAGACCAGGGAAGCAGGGCAGATACGCAGTATTTT.

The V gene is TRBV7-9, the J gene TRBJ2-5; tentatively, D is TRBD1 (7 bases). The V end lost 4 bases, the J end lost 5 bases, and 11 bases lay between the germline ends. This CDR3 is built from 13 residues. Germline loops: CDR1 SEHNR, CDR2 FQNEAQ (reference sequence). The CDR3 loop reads CASSSRGAETQYF. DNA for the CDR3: TGTGCCAGCAGCTCCAGGGGGGCGGAGACCCAGTACTTC.

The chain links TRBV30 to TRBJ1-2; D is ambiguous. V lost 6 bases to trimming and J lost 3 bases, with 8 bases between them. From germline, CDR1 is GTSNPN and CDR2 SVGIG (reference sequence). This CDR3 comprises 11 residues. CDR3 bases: TGTGCCTGCTTTCTCGACTATGGCTACACCTTC. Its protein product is CACFLDYGYTF.

CDR3 region: CASLPGTNANNEQFF. In nucleotides, the CDR3 is TGTGCCAGTCTCCCCGGGACCAACGCCAACAATGAGCAGTTCTTC. The V gene is TRBV19, the J gene TRBJ2-1; D could derive from TRBD1 or TRBD2 (5 bases each). Germline V gene sequence: CDR1 LNHDA, CDR2 SQIVND (reference sequence). Trimming shortened V by 8 bases and J by 5 bases, and 19 bases separated the two germline ends. The CDR3 consists of 15 residues.

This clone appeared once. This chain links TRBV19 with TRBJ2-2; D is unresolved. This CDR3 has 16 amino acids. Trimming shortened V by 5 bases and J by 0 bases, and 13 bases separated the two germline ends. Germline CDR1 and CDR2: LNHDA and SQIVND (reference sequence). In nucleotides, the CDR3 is TGTGCCAGTAGTGTCAAGGACCCCGCGAACACCGGGGAGCTGTTTTTT. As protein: CASSVKDPANTGELFF.

CDR3 nucleotide sequence: TGCGCCAGCAGTGAGTCGGTAGGGATAGCCTACGAGCAGTACTTC. This sequence encodes CASSESVGIAYEQYF. The gene calls are TRBV10-1 and TRBJ2-7; no clear D gene. CDR1 is WNHNN, CDR2 SYGVQD, per germline (reference sequence). With 0 bases removed from V and 2 bases from J, the gap between germline ends came to 11 bases. CDR3 length: 15 amino acids.